Listed below are T cell receptor beta chains from one sample, sequenced in a study of T cell changes during pregnancy in multiple sclerosis. The assay was immunoSEQ multiplex PCR, and TCRdb's table has in-frame clones only and misses some. This table has 60,000 to 85,000 clones, roughly 92% appearing once. The source material was peripheral blood, sampled after pregnancy. Every receptor here comes from a female donor in good health, enrolled as a control in a pregnancy study. Each CDR3 is given with its conserved first and last residue. The D gene is left open where the match is weak. Clone sizes are given selectively: once, few, many, or a class where the clone is expanded.

V gene,J gene,D gene,clone size,CDR3 protein,CDR3 DNA
TRBV4-1,TRBJ2-2,NA,NA,CASSQFGRNTGELFF,TGCGCCAGCAGCCAATTTGGGAGAAACACCGGGGAGCTGTTTTTT
TRBV7-2,TRBJ2-1,NA,NA,CASSLEGQNSYNEQFF,TGTGCCAGCAGCTTAGAGGGGCAGAACTCCTACAATGAGCAGTTCTTC
TRBV13,TRBJ1-2,NA,NA,CASSYNDF,TGTGCCAGCAGCTACAACGATTTC
TRBV28,TRBJ2-7,TRBD2,NA,CASRSIAGGSYEQYF,TGTGCCAGCAGGTCTATAGCGGGAGGGTCCTACGAGCAGTACTTC
TRBV29-1,TRBJ2-7,NA,NA,CSVVEERQYF,TGCAGCGTTGTGGAGGAAAGGCAGTACTTC
TRBV5-6,TRBJ2-7,NA,NA,CASSFVTAEVYEQYF,TGTGCCAGCAGCTTCGTCACAGCGGAAGTCTACGAGCAGTACTTC
TRBV5-1,TRBJ1-1,TRBD1,NA,CASRWTGGAEAFF,TGCGCCAGCAGATGGACAGGGGGGGCTGAAGCTTTCTTT
TRBV19,TRBJ1-6,TRBD1,NA,CASSITGGSPLHF,TGTGCCAGTAGTATAACAGGGGGTTCACCCCTCCACTTT
TRBV4-1,TRBJ2-3,TRBD1,NA,CASSQVGQPTDTQYF,TGCGCCAGCAGCCAAGTGGGACAGCCCACAGATACGCAGTATTTT
TRBV18,TRBJ1-1,NA,once,CASSPSAGRSTEAFF,TGTGCCAGCTCACCTTCGGCAGGGAGGAGCACTGAAGCTTTCTTT
TRBV4-2,TRBJ2-1,TRBD2,NA,CASSQDRGGYNEQFF,TGTGCCAGCAGCCAAGATCGGGGGGGCTACAATGAGCAGTTCTTC
TRBV10-3,TRBJ1-1,NA,once,CAISESQGITEAFF,TGTGCCATCAGTGAGTCTCAGGGTATTACTGAAGCTTTCTTT
TRBV11-2,TRBJ2-3,TRBD2,NA,CASNLIYSGGETDTQYF,TGTGCCAGCAACCTTATATATAGCGGGGGGGAGACAGATACGCAGTATTTT
TRBV6-4,TRBJ2-5,TRBD1,NA,CAVDREETQYF,TGTGCCGTCGACAGGGAAGAGACCCAGTACTTC
TRBV7-8,TRBJ2-7,TRBD2,NA,CASSLPLAGAAYEQYF,TGTGCCAGCAGCTTACCCCTAGCGGGGGCCGCCTACGAGCAGTACTTC
TRBV6-5,TRBJ2-2,NA,NA,CASSYSGTPSGELFF,TGTGCCAGCAGTTATTCCGGGACTCCCTCAGGGGAGCTGTTTTTT
TRBV19,TRBJ1-2,TRBD1,NA,CASSATGSPYYGYTF,TGTGCCAGTAGTGCGACAGGGAGCCCCTACTATGGCTACACCTTC
TRBV5-4,TRBJ2-5,NA,NA,CASSLVGSQETQYF,TGTGCCAGCAGCTTGGTGGGCAGCCAAGAGACCCAGTACTTC
TRBV5-8,TRBJ2-7,TRBD2,NA,CASSTPGLADYEQYF,TGTGCCAGCAGCACCCCAGGACTAGCGGACTACGAGCAGTACTTC
TRBV27,TRBJ2-1,TRBD2,NA,CASSPRLAVYNEQFF,TGTGCCAGCAGTCCGAGACTAGCAGTATACAATGAGCAGTTCTTC
TRBV28,TRBJ1-2,TRBD1,NA,CASSIRRLDRVRDNYGYTF,TGTGCCAGCAGTATCCGTCGCCTGGACAGGGTGCGTGATAACTATGGCTACACCTTC
TRBV25-1,TRBJ1-4,NA,NA,CASSVISTNEKLFF,TGTGCCAGCAGTGTCATTTCAACTAATGAAAAACTGTTTTTT
TRBV5-4,TRBJ2-2,TRBD2,NA,CASKASGGTGELFF,TGTGCCAGCAAGGCTAGCGGGGGCACCGGGGAGCTGTTTTTT